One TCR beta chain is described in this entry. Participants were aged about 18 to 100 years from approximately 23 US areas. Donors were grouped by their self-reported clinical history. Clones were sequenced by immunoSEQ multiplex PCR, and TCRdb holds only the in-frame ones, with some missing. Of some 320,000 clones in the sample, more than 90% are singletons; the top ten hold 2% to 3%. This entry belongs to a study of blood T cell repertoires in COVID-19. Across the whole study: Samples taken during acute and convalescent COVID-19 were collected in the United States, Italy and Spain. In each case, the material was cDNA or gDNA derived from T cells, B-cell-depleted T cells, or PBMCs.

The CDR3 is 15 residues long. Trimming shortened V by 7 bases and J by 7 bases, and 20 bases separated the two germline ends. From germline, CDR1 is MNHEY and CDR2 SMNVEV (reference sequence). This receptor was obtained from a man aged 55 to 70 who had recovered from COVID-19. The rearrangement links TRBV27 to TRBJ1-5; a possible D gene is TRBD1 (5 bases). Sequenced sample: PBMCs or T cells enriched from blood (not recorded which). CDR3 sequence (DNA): TGTGCCAGCAAATCTGGAGGGACCACTGTCCAGCCCCAGCATTTT. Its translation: CASKSGGTTVQPQHF.